This T cell receptor (beta chain) emerged from a study of response to subunit inactivated influenza vaccine. Via MiXCR, TCRdb re-called the RT-PCR reads, giving one row per CDR3 protein. The data hold about 800,000 distinct CDR3 sequences, with 21% observed a single time. The study, taken as a whole, reports: It was suggested by the authors that few new T cells are recruited by each seasonal influenza vaccination.

This CDR3 spans 17 amino acids. V was clipped by 5 bases and J by 4 bases; unmatched bases: 10. Germline CDR1 and CDR2: ENHRY and SYGVKD. Concerning this clonotype: The antigen is undetermined.

Here the sequenced sample was PBMCs from blood, taken more than 4 days after vaccination. The chain is built from TRBV10-3 and TRBJ2-3, with 12 bases aligning to TRBD2. The TCR comes from a man aged 45-65 years who received an inactivated influenza vaccine. The chain's CDR3 is CAISPKELAGGPDTQYF. CDR3 nucleotides: TGTGCCATCAGTCCCAAAGAACTAGCGGGAGGACCAGATACGCAGTATTTT.